One T cell receptor (beta chain) is described in this entry. Sequenced by immunoSEQ multiplex PCR; TCRdb stores in-frame clones only, minus some. The data hold over 130,000 clones, with 88% observed a single time. The data were taken from a study of blood T cell repertoires in COVID-19. At the level of the study: Both acute and convalescent COVID-19 samples were obtained from the United States, Italy and Spain.

This CDR3 contains 12 residues. Germline V lookup: CDR1 GTSNPN, CDR2 SVGIG (reference sequence). J was trimmed by 5 bases and V by 5 bases; bases with no gene match: 5. Material for sequencing was peripheral blood. This sequence was found in a human donor in a cohort sampled during active COVID-19. V is TRBV30 and J is TRBJ2-7; 8 bases are a match to TRBD1. This CDR3 reads CAWGAGGHEQYF. CDR3 nucleotide sequence: TGTGCCTGGGGGGCAGGGGGCCACGAGCAGTACTTC.